This TCR beta chain was recorded in a study of shared clonotypes between healthy human individuals. Study overall: For every donor, three CD4 naive, three CD4 memory, two CD8 naive and one CD8 memory plates were used.

Donors were healthy HIV-negative adults without recent acute infections or vaccinations. Using immunoSEQ multiplex PCR, the repertoire was profiled, and TCRdb retains in-frame clones only, with some absent. The table has roughly 2.2 million clones, 90% to 95% seen once. Overall study results and limits: Generally, naive subsets came out with larger estimated richness than memory subsets. A few donors had about 5% of their naive CD4 clonotypes in common.

On this clone: Its antigen is currently unknown.

The CDR3 has 15 amino acids. Germline CDR1 and CDR2: MNHNY and SVGAGI (reference sequence). With V trimmed by 4 bases and J by 1 base, 2 bases remained unmatched. Sequenced sample: naive CD4+ T cells from PBMCs. Described subset: CD45RA+ positively selected. This sequence was found in a man between 18 and 35 years old in good health. Some clones in this sample may be carry-over from other donors' samples. The chain carries TRBV6-6 and TRBJ2-5; 11 nucleotides match TRBD2. The CDR3 DNA reads as TGTGCCAGCAGTTCGACTAGCGGGATCCAAGAGACCCAGTACTTC. Translating it yields CASSSTSGIQETQYF.